Below are 21 T cell receptor beta chains sequenced from a single sample in a study of siplizumab effects on memory and regulatory T cells. The data were produced by immunoSEQ multiplex PCR, yet TCRdb's version contains in-frame clones alone and is incomplete. This table has about 87,000 clones, 85% to 95% appearing once. Sequencing was carried out using non-Treg CD4+ T cells sorted from blood. The receptor source for this set is a human donor in good health.

This clone was picked up one time. This chain uses TRBV4-3 with TRBJ1-1; TRBD1 aligns across 7 bases. The V gene end was trimmed by 3 bases and the J gene end by 4 bases; junction bases not matched to a gene: 8. Germline V gene lookup returns CDR1 LGHNA and CDR2 YSLEER. The CDR3 totals 15 residues. This CDR3 reads CASSQTTGRATEAFF. The CDR3 coding sequence is TGCGCCAGCAGCCAGACGACAGGGAGAGCCACTGAAGCTTTCTTT.

V and J are TRBV2 and TRBJ1-4; 7 nucleotides line up with TRBD1. The junction had 5 bases not matched to a gene; V was cut back by 11 bases and J by 5 bases. CDR3 size: 12 residues. Germline lookup yields CDR1 SNHLY and CDR2 FYNNEI. For the CDR3, the DNA is TGTGCCTCACAGGGGCCGAATGAAAAACTGTTTTTT. Translating gives CASQGPNEKLFF. The entire variable domain, with the rest obtained from reference TRBV2 and TRBJ1-4, is as follows: EPEVTQTPSHQVTQMGQEVILRCVPISNHLYFYWYRQILGQKVEFLVSFYNNEISEKSEIFDDQFSVERPDGSNFTLKIRSTKLEDSAMYFCASQGPNEKLFFGSGTQLSVL.

This chain joins TRBV7-9 and TRBJ1-2; D gene ambiguous. The CDR3 runs to 16 residues. Trimming removed 4 bases from V and 5 bases from J, with 20 bases in between. Germline V CDR1 and CDR2: SEHNR, FQNEAQ (reference sequence). DNA for the CDR3: TGTGCCAGCAGCTCCTACCTTGGACGGGCCAAATATGGCTACACCTTC. Translating gives CASSSYLGRAKYGYTF.

The chain combines TRBV5-6 with TRBJ1-4; D possibly corresponds to TRBD1 (5 bases). Trimming cost V 4 bases and J 6 bases, with 13 bases left between them. The germline V gene encodes CDR1 SGHDT and CDR2 YYEEEE. CDR3 length: 14 amino acids. The CDR3 region is CASSTTGVDEKLFF. The CDR3 coding sequence is TGTGCCAGCAGCACTACAGGAGTGGATGAAAAACTGTTTTTT.

Turning to this clone: Other DNA sequences in this specimen translate into the identical CDR3. The chain joins TRBV6-5 to TRBJ1-3; D not certain. V lost 0 bases to trimming and J lost 3 bases, with 0 bases between them. The germline CDR1 and CDR2 sequences are MNHEY and SVGAGI. This CDR3 comprises 12 residues. The CDR3 DNA sequence: TGTGCCAGCAGTTACTCTGGAAACACCATATATTTT. This codes for CASSYSGNTIYF.

The chain is built from TRBV29-1 and TRBJ1-1; D gene ambiguous. Germline values: CDR1 SQVTM, CDR2 ANQGSEA. V was pared by 4 bases and J by 0 bases, with 3 bases between. CDR3 length equals 11 residues. CDR3 DNA: TGCAGCGTTGTCCTGAACACTGAAGCTTTCTTT. It yields the protein CSVVLNTEAFF.

CDR3 amino acids: CSVVGTSALREQYF. Here the CDR3 DNA reads TGCAGCGTTGTAGGGACTAGCGCCCTTCGGGAGCAGTACTTC. This chain uses TRBV29-1 with TRBJ2-7; 10 positions agree with TRBD2. This CDR3 contains 14 residues. With 4 bases clipped from V and 7 bases from J, the junction kept 10 bases outside the gene matches. Germline CDR1 is SQVTM and CDR2 is ANQGSEA.

This clone was counted between two and nine times. The V gene is TRBV19, the J gene TRBJ2-7; 7 positions match TRBD1. The CDR3 is 14 residues long. V was clipped by 5 bases and J by 4 bases; unmatched bases: 8. The germline gives CDR1 LNHDA, CDR2 SQIVND (reference sequence). The CDR3 DNA follows: TGTGCCAGTAGTTCGACAGGGTATACGTACGAGCAGTACTTC. As protein: CASSSTGYTYEQYF.

The chain recombines TRBV6-5 with TRBJ2-2; TRBD1 might be the D (6 bases). V lost 5 bases and J 5 bases, leaving 9 bases between the germline ends. Germline V CDR1 and CDR2: MNHEY, SVGAGI. This CDR3 spans 13 amino acids. This CDR3 reads CASSETGTGELFF. CDR3 DNA: TGTGCCAGCAGTGAAACAGGGACCGGGGAGCTGTTTTTT.

Only one count was recorded for this clone. The J gene is TRBJ1-5, the V gene TRBV11-2, with TRBD1 identical over 9 bases. The CDR3 contains 15 residues. The V gene end was trimmed by 5 bases and the J gene end by 2 bases; junction bases not matched to a gene: 4. Germline CDR1 and CDR2: SGHAT and FQNNGV. The CDR3 DNA sequence: TGTGCCAGCAGCGTGGACAGGGGAGGCAATCAGCCCCAGCATTTT. Encoded protein: CASSVDRGGNQPQHF.

This rearrangement joins TRBV7-2 to TRBJ2-1, with D possibly being TRBD1 (5 bases). V was pared by 3 bases and J by 7 bases, with 10 bases between. Germline-derived CDR1 and CDR2 are SGHTA and FQGNSA. The CDR3 runs 13 residues. The CDR3 DNA sequence: TGTGCCAGCAGCTTTTCAGGGTTGAATGAGCAGTTCTTC. It yields the protein CASSFSGLNEQFF.

The rearrangement links TRBV5-1 to TRBJ1-4; TRBD1 might be the D (6 bases). The germline V and J ends were trimmed by 4 bases and 5 bases, with 18 bases remaining between them. The CDR3 runs to 16 residues. The germline V gene has CDR1 SGHRS and CDR2 YFSETQ. CDR3 nucleotides: TGCGCCAGCAGCCCGGAACTCAGGGGTGGCAATGAAAAACTGTTTTTT. Amino acids: CASSPELRGGNEKLFF.

This rearrangement joins TRBV6-5 to TRBJ2-7; D is undetermined. CDR1 is MNHEY, CDR2 SVGAGI, per germline. The CDR3 contains 15 residues. V lost 6 bases, J lost 2 bases, and 17 bases lay in between. The CDR3 DNA reads as TGTGCCAGCAGAACAAGGGTGGAGTGGACCTACGAGCAGTACTTC. This codes for CASRTRVEWTYEQYF.

The CDR3 region has the DNA TGCAGTGCTCGGCCGGGGGGCGAGAATGAGCAGTTCTTC. Its translation: CSARPGGENEQFF. The V and J genes are TRBV29-1 and TRBJ2-1, with D tentatively TRBD2 (7 bases). Germline CDR1 SQVTM, CDR2 ANQGSEA. This CDR3 comprises 13 residues.

The count of this clone is one. The chain joins TRBV25-1 to TRBJ2-1, with unresolved D. Trimming took 2 bases from V and 7 from J, leaving 15 bases between them. Per germline, CDR1 MGHDK and CDR2 SYGVNS. This CDR3 is built from 15 residues. The CDR3 protein is CASSEGAINSNEQFF. The DNA of the CDR3 is TGTGCCAGCAGTGAAGGAGCCATCAACAGTAATGAGCAGTTCTTC.

This clone was counted a single time. The chain recombines TRBV6-5 with TRBJ1-1; 9 bases are shared with TRBD1. Trimming took 6 bases from V and 3 from J; bases not matched to a gene: 8. CDR1 is MNHEY, CDR2 SVGAGI, per germline. The CDR3 totals 15 residues. The CDR3 is CASRSTGTGYTEAFF. CDR3 nucleotides: TGTGCCAGCAGGTCGACCGGGACAGGGTACACTGAAGCTTTCTTT.

This chain uses TRBV10-3 with TRBJ2-1; 9 bases map to TRBD1. The V and J ends lost 4 bases and 7 bases, in that order; junction bases with no gene match: 8. The CDR3 loop spans 15 amino acids. Germline CDR1 and CDR2: ENHRY and SYGVKD. The CDR3 coding sequence is TGTGCCATCAGTGTGGGACAGGGAAGGGAGAATGAGCAGTTCTTC. It encodes CAISVGQGRENEQFF.

V and J are TRBV6-5 and TRBJ2-5; 12 bases line up with TRBD2. Trimming removed 6 bases from V and 7 bases from J; junction bases left unmatched: 0. CDR1 is MNHEY and CDR2 is SVGAGI in the germline V gene. This CDR3 contains 12 residues. The chain's CDR3 is CASRGLAGTQYF. In DNA, the CDR3 is TGTGCCAGCAGGGGACTAGCGGGGACCCAGTACTTC.

Turning to this clone: This sample also contains other DNA sequences that code for the same CDR3. The CDR3 DNA follows: TGTGCCAGCAGTTCAGGGCGGGATCAGCCCCAGCATTTT. Protein product: CASSSGRDQPQHF. The V call is TRBV2, the J call TRBJ1-5; D is possibly TRBD1 (5 bases). This CDR3 has 13 amino acids. CDR1 is SNHLY, CDR2 FYNNEI, per germline. The germline V and J ends were trimmed by 5 bases and 5 bases, with 10 bases remaining between them. Full variable domain (outside the CDR3, taken from reference TRBV2 and TRBJ1-5): EPEVTQTPSHQVTQMGQEVILRCVPISNHLYFYWYRQILGQKVEFLVSFYNNEISEKSEIFDDQFSVERPDGSNFTLKIRSTKLEDSAMYFCASSSGRDQPQHFGDGTRLSIL.

This clone was detected only once. The J gene is TRBJ1-5, the V gene TRBV2, with unresolved D. The CDR3 totals 12 residues. The germline V and J ends were trimmed by 1 base and 6 bases, with 4 bases remaining between them. Looked up from germline, CDR1 is SNHLY and CDR2 is FYNNEI. CDR3 in DNA: TGTGCCAGCAGTGAAGGCAGTCAGCCCCAGCATTTT. It codes for CASSEGSQPQHF.

V is TRBV4-1 and J is TRBJ1-4; D gene ambiguous. V was cut by 8 bases and J by 8 bases, with 18 bases left in between. CDR1 is MGHRA, CDR2 YSYEKL, per germline. This CDR3 has 14 residues. Here the CDR3 reads CASSQQPKVEKLFF. The CDR3 DNA is TGCGCCAGCTCCCAGCAGCCAAAGGTCGAAAAACTGTTTTTT.